This T cell receptor beta chain was recorded in a study of cytomegalovirus exposure and HLA in healthy donors. Study conclusions and caveats: Presence/absence analysis assumed near-uniform sequencing depth across donors.

The CDR3 has 13 amino acids. V was pared by 0 bases and J by 5 bases, with 8 bases between. CDR1 and CDR2 (germline): SGHNT, YYREEE (reference sequence). In the case of this clone: Its antigen is undetermined.

In the PCR, 60 Vbeta and 13 Jbeta primers were used. TCRdb keeps only in-frame clones here, not all; method: immunoSEQ multiplex PCR. The sample lists fewer than 250,000 clones; approximately 77% were seen once. This chain connects TRBV5-4 to TRBJ2-5; the D gene is possibly TRBD1 (6 bases). Material: PBMCs. The receptor was isolated from a man between 40 and 49 years old in good health and CMV-seropositive. CDR3 coding DNA: TGTGCCAGCAGCTTGGGCCAGGGGGAGACCCAGTACTTC. This encodes CASSLGQGETQYF. Combining the CDR3 with reference TRBV5-4 and TRBJ2-5 gives the whole variable domain ETGVTQSPTHLIKTRGQQVTLRCSSQSGHNTVSWYQQALGQGPQFIFQYYREEENGRGNFPPRFSGLQFPNYSSELNVNALELDDSALYLCASSLGQGETQYFGPGTRLLVL.